A selection of T cell receptor beta chains follows, all from one sample in a study of shared clonotypes between healthy human individuals. The method was immunoSEQ multiplex PCR; TCRdb's version includes in-frame clones alone and lacks a portion of them. The sample shows fewer than 1.8 million clones, about 98.5% of them seen only once. The source material was naive CD4+ T cells sorted from blood. All receptors come from a man aged 25 to 45 in good health. Each CDR3 is given with its conserved first and last residue. A D gene is named only where the DNA matches it firmly. Rows may omit the clone size; those that give it use once, few, many or a size class.

>TRBD1|-|TRBJ1-2|TRBV5-4
CASSLRDRLSHGYTF
TGTGCCAGCAGCCTACGGGACAGGTTGAGCCATGGCTACACCTTC
>TRBD1|-|TRBJ2-5|TRBV4-1
CASSQSGTGIGGETQYF
TGCGCCAGCAGCCAAAGCGGGACAGGGATAGGAGGAGAGACCCAGTACTTC
>-|once|TRBJ2-1|TRBV25-1
CASSELVGQFF
TGTGCCAGCAGTGAACTAGTTGGGCAGTTCTTC
>-|-|TRBJ2-7|TRBV19
CASSSTGTTYEQYF
TGTGCCAGTAGTTCAACCGGGACAACCTACGAGCAGTACTTC
>-|-|TRBJ2-7|TRBV11-2
CASSRTGTLTYEQYF
TGTGCCAGCAGCCGAACCGGGACTTTAACCTACGAGCAGTACTTC
>-|-|TRBJ2-5|TRBV10-3
CAISPGTPEGTQYF
TGTGCCATCAGTCCCGGGACTCCCGAAGGGACCCAGTACTTC
>TRBD2|-|TRBJ2-7|TRBV7-2
CASSLRTSDDLEQYF
TGTGCCAGCAGCCTCCGGACTAGCGACGATCTCGAGCAGTACTTC
>TRBD2|-|TRBJ2-7|TRBV7-6
CASSLSSGATYEQYF
TGTGCCAGCAGCTTAAGTAGCGGGGCTACCTACGAGCAGTACTTC
>-|-|TRBJ2-7|TRBV27
CASSWGGDAAYEQYF
TGTGCCAGCAGTTGGGGCGGGGACGCAGCCTACGAGCAGTACTTC
>TRBD2|-|TRBJ2-7|TRBV5-1
CASSLEGRASGHEQYF
TGCGCCAGCAGCTTGGAGGGGCGGGCTAGCGGCCACGAGCAGTACTTC
>TRBD2|-|TRBJ2-1|TRBV7-3
CASSSTSGGYNEQFF
TGTGCCAGCAGCTCCACTAGCGGGGGTTACAATGAGCAGTTCTTC
>TRBD1|-|TRBJ2-3|TRBV4-1
CASSRSPGGPDTQYF
TGCGCCAGCAGCCGATCCCCAGGGGGCCCAGATACGCAGTATTTT
>TRBD2|-|TRBJ2-1|TRBV27
CASSLWGTSGYNEQFF
TGTGCCAGCAGTTTATGGGGGACTAGCGGCTACAATGAGCAGTTCTTC
>-|-|TRBJ2-2|TRBV30
CAWSAVGTGELFF
TGTGCCTGGAGCGCCGTGGGCACCGGGGAGCTGTTTTTT
>-|-|TRBJ1-3|TRBV7-2
CASSLGPGGWGNTIYF
TGTGCCAGCAGCTTAGGCCCGGGGGGATGGGGAAACACCATATATTTT
>-|-|TRBJ1-2|TRBV6-5
CASSHTREKHYGYTF
TGTGCCAGCAGTCATACCCGGGAGAAGCACTATGGCTACACCTTC
>TRBD1|-|TRBJ2-3|TRBV9
CASSRDSRDTQYF
TGTGCCAGCAGCAGGGACAGTCGGGATACGCAGTATTTT
>TRBD1|-|TRBJ2-5|TRBV28
CASSRTGGEETQYF
TGTGCCAGCAGTAGAACAGGGGGTGAAGAGACCCAGTACTTC
>TRBD1|-|TRBJ2-1|TRBV29-1
CSVEPTTGGSSYNEQFF
TGCAGCGTTGAACCCACAACAGGGGGAAGCTCCTACAATGAGCAGTTCTTC
>-|once|TRBJ1-4|TRBV9
CASSVAVGGNEKLFF
TGTGCCAGCAGCGTAGCTGTGGGTGGTAATGAAAAACTGTTTTTT
>-|-|TRBJ2-7|TRBV28
CASSLFGLLSYEQYF
TGTGCCAGCAGTTTGTTTGGACTCCTCTCCTACGAGCAGTACTTC
>TRBD2|-|TRBJ2-1|TRBV2
CASRALASGRGNEQFF
TGTGCCAGCAGAGCCCTCGCTAGCGGGAGGGGCAATGAGCAGTTCTTC
>-|-|TRBJ2-3|TRBV29-1
CSVAGRKRADTQYF
TGCAGCGTCGCAGGTCGCAAACGGGCAGATACGCAGTATTTT
>-|-|TRBJ2-1|TRBV2
CASTLYNEQFF
TGTGCCAGCACGTTGTACAATGAGCAGTTCTTC
>-|-|TRBJ2-7|TRBV10-3
CAISRVPTYEQYF
TGTGCCATCAGTCGTGTGCCTACCTACGAGCAGTACTTC